The clone carrying this T cell receptor beta chain was recorded a few times. A second PCR, run for roughly 7 to 11 cycles, used a sample-barcoded 5' primer plus a J-beta primer mix. TCRdb called the 5' RACE reads again in MiXCR, with one record for every CDR3 protein. The sample lists roughly 560,000 distinct CDR3 sequences; 20% to 30% were seen once. The CDR3 is 16 residues long. J was trimmed by 3 bases and V by 0 bases; bases with no gene match: 3. The V gene's germline CDR1 is LGHNA and CDR2 YNFKEQ. The sample comes from a study of blood T cells in healthy people across ages. This same sample was also taken into another study, of T cells of mothers and their children.

The sample comprised blood. This chain joins TRBV4-2 and TRBJ2-1, with 9 bases aligning to TRBD2. This clonotype was obtained from a boy aged 10-17 years in good health. CDR3: CASSQDELAGYNEQFF. CDR3 nucleotide sequence: TGTGCCAGCAGCCAAGACGAACTAGCGGGCTACAATGAGCAGTTCTTC.